This T cell receptor (beta chain) derives from a study of blood T cell repertoires in COVID-19. As for the study in general: Specimens from acute and convalescent COVID-19 originated in the United States, Italy and Spain. T cells, B-cell-depleted T cells, or PBMCs supplied cDNA or gDNA.

Enrollees, roughly 18 to 89 years old, lived in around 23 US areas. As originally analysed: Cell counts per sample came from amplifying reference gene primers. Profiled with immunoSEQ multiplex PCR; TCRdb holds only in-frame clones, not every one. The DNA gave D and trimming, while V, J and clone size come from that table. The sample yields 160,000 or so clones, over 75% seen once. The CDR3 is 13 residues long. V trimming: 1 base; J trimming: 7 bases; junction bases outside the gene matches: 3. Germline lookup yields CDR1 LGHDT and CDR2 YNNKEL (reference sequence). The chain combines TRBV3-1 (or the pseudogene TRBV3-2) with TRBJ2-7; 8 bases are a match to TRBD2. Specimen: PBMCs or T cells enriched from blood (not recorded which). The clonotype comes from a human donor with acute COVID-19. The donor label of this sample is uncertain. The CDR3 DNA reads TGTGCCAGCAGCCAAGGAATAGCGGGAGAGCAGTACTTC. This codes for CASSQGIAGEQYF.